This T cell receptor (beta chain) was identified during a study of vaccination and CD4 T cells after COVID-19. This clonotype was seen only a few times. What it binds is not known. Sequence data for DNA of cultured CD4+ T cells were generated by the Oncomine TCR Beta short-read assay. TCRdb processed the PCR reads anew with MiXCR; each CDR3 protein has one entry. The profile shows more than 25,000 distinct CDR3 sequences, roughly 34% of them singletons. V shed 0 bases, J shed 7 bases, and the junction held 9 bases outside the gene matches. CDR3 length equals 17 residues. Germline lookup yields CDR1 LNHNV and CDR2 YYDKDF (reference sequence). Described time point: late sampling 161 to 241 days after vaccination in a few convalescent patients. Treatment given: roughly 11-day PBMC culture with coronavirus spike peptide pools or control peptides (ViraFEST assay).

This receptor was identified in a human donor who had recovered from COVID-19. The source material was CD4+ T cells from blood, cultured in vitro, sampled about 7 months after SARS-CoV-2 vaccination. V gene TRBV15 combines with J gene TRBJ1-2, with TRBD1 identical over 12 bases. The CDR3 nucleotides are TGTGCCACCAGCAGAGAATTTGGAGGGACAGGGGGCCGTGGCTACACCTTC. Its protein product is CATSREFGGTGGRGYTF.